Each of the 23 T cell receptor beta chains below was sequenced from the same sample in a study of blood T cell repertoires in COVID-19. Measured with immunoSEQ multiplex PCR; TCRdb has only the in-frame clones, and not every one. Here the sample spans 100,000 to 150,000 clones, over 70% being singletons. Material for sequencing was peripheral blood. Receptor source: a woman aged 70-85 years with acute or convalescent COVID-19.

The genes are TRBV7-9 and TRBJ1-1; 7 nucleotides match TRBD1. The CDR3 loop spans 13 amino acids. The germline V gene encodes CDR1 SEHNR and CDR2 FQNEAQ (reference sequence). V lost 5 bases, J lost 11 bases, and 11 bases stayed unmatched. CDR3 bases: TGTGCCAGCAGCCCCAGGGGGGCAGGGTACGCTTTCTTT. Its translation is CASSPRGAGYAFF.

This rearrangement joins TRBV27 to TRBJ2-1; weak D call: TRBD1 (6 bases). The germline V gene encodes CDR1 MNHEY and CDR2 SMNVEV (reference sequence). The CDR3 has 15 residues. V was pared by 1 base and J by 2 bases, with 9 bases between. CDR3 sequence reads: CASSLFEGAYNEQFF. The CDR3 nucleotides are TGTGCCAGCAGTTTATTTGAGGGGGCCTACAATGAGCAGTTCTTC.

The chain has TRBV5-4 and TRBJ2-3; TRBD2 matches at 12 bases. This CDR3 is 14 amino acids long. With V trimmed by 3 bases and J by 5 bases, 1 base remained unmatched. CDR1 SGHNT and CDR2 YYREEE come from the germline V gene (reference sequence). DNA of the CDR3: TGTGCCAGCAGCTCGGGACTAGCGGGAGATACGCAGTATTTT. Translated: CASSSGLAGDTQYF.

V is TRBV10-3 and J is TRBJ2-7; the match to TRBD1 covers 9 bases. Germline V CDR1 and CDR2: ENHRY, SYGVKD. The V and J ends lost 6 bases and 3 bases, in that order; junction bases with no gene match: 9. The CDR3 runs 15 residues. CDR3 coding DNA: TGTGCCATCAGGGTGGGACAGGGCATGGGCTACGAGCAGTACTTC. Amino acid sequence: CAIRVGQGMGYEQYF.

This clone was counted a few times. DNA of the CDR3: TGTGCCAGCAAGAGTCAATCCGACAGACCTTCGACCTTC. It is translated as CASKSQSDRPSTF. The V gene is TRBV28, the J gene TRBJ1-2; D perhaps matches TRBD1 (5 bases). Germline CDR1 and CDR2: MDHEN and SYDVKM. This CDR3 spans 13 amino acids. V was cut by 7 bases and J by 14 bases, with 23 bases left in between.

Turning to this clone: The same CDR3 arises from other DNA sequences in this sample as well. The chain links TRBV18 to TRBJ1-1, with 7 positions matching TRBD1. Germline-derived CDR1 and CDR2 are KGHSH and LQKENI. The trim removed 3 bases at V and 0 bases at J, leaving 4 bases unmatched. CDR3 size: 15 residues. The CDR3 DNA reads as TGTGCCAGCTCACCGGGACAGCTGATGAACACTGAAGCTTTCTTT. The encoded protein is CASSPGQLMNTEAFF.

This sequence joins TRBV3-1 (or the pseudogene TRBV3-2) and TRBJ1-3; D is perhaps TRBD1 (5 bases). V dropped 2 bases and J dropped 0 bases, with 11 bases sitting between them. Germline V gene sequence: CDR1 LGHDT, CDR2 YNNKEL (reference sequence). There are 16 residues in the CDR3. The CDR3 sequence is CASSQLGGDSGNTIYF. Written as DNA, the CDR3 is TGTGCCAGCAGCCAACTGGGAGGGGACTCTGGAAACACCATATATTTT.

Here the CDR3 DNA reads TGTGCCAGCAGTTTCCGGGACTCCAACACAGATACGCAGTATTTT. It is translated as CASSFRDSNTDTQYF. This chain links TRBV28 with TRBJ2-3; tentatively, D is TRBD2 (6 bases). The CDR3 consists of 15 residues. The V end lost 3 bases, the J end lost 2 bases, and 12 bases lay between the germline ends. The V gene's germline CDR1 is MDHEN and CDR2 SYDVKM.

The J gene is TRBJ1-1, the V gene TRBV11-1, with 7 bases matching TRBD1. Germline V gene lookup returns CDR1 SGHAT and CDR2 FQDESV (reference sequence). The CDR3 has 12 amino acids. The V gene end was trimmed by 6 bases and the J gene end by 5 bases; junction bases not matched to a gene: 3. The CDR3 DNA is TGTGCCAGCAGTGTGGGACAGACTGAAGCTTTCTTT. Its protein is CASSVGQTEAFF.

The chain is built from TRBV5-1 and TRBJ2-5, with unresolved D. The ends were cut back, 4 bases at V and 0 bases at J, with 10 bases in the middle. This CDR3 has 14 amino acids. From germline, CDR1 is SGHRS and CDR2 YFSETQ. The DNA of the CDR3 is TGCGCCAGCAGCCCCAGATCGTACCAAGAGACCCAGTACTTC. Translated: CASSPRSYQETQYF.

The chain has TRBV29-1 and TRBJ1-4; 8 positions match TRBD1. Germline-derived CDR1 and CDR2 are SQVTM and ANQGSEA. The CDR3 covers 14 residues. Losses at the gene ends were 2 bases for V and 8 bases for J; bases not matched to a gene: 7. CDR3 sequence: CSVEKTGVGEKLFF. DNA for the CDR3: TGCAGCGTTGAAAAGACAGGGGTGGGAGAAAAACTGTTTTTT.

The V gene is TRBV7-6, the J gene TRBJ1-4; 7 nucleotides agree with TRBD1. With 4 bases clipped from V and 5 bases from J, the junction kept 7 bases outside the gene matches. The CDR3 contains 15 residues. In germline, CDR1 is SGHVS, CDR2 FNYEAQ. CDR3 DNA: TGTGCCAGCAGCTCTAGACAGGGTTCGAATGAAAAACTGTTTTTT. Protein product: CASSSRQGSNEKLFF.

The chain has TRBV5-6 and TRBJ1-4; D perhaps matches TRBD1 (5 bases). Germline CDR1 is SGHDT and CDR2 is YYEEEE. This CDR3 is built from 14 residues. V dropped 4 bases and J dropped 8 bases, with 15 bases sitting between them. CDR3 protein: CASSPYGAGEKLFF. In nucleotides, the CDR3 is TGTGCCAGCAGCCCATATGGGGCTGGGGAAAAACTGTTTTTT. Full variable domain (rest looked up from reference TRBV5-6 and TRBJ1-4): DAGVTQSPTHLIKTRGQQVTLRCSPKSGHDTVSWYQQALGQGPQFIFQYYEEEERQRGNFPDRFSGHQFPNYSSELNVNALLLGDSALYLCASSPYGAGEKLFFGSGTQLSVL.

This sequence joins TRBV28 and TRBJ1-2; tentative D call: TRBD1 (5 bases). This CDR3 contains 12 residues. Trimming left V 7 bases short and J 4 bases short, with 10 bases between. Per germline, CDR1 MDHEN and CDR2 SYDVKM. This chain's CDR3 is CASTLDSYGYTF. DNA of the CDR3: TGTGCCAGCACCCTAGACAGCTATGGCTACACCTTC.

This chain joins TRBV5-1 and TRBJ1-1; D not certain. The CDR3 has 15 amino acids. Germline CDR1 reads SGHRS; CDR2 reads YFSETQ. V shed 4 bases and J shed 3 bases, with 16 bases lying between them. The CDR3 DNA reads TGCGCCAGCAGCCTGACTACCCGAAGGGACACTGAAGCTTTCTTT. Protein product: CASSLTTRRDTEAFF.

The CDR3 protein is CASTATSSGNTIYF. CDR3 nucleotide sequence: TGTGCCAGCACCGCAACGTCATCGGGGAACACCATATATTTT. The rearrangement joins TRBV3-1 (or the pseudogene TRBV3-2) to TRBJ1-3; D call uncertain. Germline V gives CDR1 LGHDT, CDR2 YNNKEL (reference sequence). V gave up 7 bases and J gave up 7 bases, with 17 bases separating them. The CDR3 has 14 residues.

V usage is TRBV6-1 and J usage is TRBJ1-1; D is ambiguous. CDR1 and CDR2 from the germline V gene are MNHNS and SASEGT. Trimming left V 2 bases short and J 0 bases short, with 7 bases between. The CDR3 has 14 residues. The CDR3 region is CASSERFMNTEAFF. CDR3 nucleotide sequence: TGTGCCAGCAGTGAACGGTTTATGAACACTGAAGCTTTCTTT.

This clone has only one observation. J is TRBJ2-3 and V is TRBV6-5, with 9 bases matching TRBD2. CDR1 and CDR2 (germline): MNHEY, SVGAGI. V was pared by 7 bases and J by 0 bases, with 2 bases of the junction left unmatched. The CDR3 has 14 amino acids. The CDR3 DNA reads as TGTGCCAGCATGAGCGGGGGGAGCACAGATACGCAGTATTTT. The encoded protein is CASMSGGSTDTQYF.

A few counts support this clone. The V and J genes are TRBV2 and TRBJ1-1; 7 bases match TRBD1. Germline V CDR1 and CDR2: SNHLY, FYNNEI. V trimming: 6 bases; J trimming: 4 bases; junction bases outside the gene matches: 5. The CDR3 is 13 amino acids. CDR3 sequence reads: CASREGASTEAFF. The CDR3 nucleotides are TGTGCCAGCAGAGAGGGGGCAAGCACTGAAGCTTTCTTT.

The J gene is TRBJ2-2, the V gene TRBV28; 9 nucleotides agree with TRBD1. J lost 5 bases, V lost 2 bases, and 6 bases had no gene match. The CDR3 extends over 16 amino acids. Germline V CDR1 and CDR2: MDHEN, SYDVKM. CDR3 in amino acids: CASSLPQGALTGELFF. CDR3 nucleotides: TGTGCCAGCAGTTTACCACAGGGGGCGCTAACCGGGGAGCTGTTTTTT.

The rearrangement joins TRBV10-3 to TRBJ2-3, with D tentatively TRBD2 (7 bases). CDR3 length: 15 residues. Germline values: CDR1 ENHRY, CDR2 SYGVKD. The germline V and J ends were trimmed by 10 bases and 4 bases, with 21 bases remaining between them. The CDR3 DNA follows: TGTGCCACTACCGGGGGGCCCACGGCCGCAGATACGCAGTATTTT. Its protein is CATTGGPTAADTQYF.

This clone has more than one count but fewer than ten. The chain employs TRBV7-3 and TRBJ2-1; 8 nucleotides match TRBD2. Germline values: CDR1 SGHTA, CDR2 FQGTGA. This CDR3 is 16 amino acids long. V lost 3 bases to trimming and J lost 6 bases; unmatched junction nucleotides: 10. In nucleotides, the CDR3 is TGTGCCAGCAGCTTCCGAAGCGGGGGCCCGCCCAATGAGCAGTTCTTC. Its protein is CASSFRSGGPPNEQFF. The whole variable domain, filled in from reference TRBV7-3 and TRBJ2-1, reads GAGVSQTPSNKVTEKGKYVELRCDPISGHTALYWYRQSLGQGPEFLIYFQGTGAADDSGLPNDRFFAVRPEGSVSTLKIQRTERGDSAVYLCASSFRSGGPPNEQFFGPGTRLTVL.

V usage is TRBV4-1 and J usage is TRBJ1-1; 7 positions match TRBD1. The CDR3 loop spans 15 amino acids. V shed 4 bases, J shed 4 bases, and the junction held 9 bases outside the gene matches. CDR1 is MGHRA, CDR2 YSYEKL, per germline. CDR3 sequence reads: CASSRFRDSGTEAFF. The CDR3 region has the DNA TGCGCCAGCAGCCGATTCCGGGACAGCGGCACTGAAGCTTTCTTT.